This T cell receptor beta chain was sequenced in a study of shared clonotypes between healthy human individuals. This table comes from immunoSEQ multiplex PCR, and its TCRdb copy is limited to in-frame clones, with some not included. The sample yields about 1 million clones, about 75% seen once. Germline lookup yields CDR1 SGHAT and CDR2 FQNNGV. With 7 bases removed from V and 0 bases from J, the gap between germline ends came to 7 bases. CDR3 size: 14 residues. This TCR derives from a man between 18 and 35 years old in good health. What was sequenced was memory CD4+ T cells sorted from blood. The subset denotes: CD45RA-negative fraction. V usage is TRBV11-2 and J usage is TRBJ2-6; D gene uncertain. The CDR3 loop reads CASNPSSGANVLTF. The DNA of the CDR3 is TGTGCCAGCAACCCGAGCTCTGGGGCCAACGTCCTGACTTTC.